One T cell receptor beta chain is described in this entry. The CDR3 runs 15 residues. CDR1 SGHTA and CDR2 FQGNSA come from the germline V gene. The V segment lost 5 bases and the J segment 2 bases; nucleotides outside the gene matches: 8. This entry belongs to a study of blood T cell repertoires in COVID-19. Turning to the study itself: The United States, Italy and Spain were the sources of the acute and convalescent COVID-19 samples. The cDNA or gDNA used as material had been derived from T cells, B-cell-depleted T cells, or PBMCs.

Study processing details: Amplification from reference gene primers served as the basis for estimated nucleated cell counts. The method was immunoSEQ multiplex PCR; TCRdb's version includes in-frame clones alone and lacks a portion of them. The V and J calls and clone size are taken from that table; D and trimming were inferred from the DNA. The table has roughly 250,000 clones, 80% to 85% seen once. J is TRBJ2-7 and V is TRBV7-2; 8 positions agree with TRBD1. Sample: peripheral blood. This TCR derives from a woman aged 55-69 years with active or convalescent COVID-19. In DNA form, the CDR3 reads TGTGCCAGCAGCCAGGACAGGGTACTACCCTACGAGCAGTACTTC. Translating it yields CASSQDRVLPYEQYF.